This is a list of T cell receptor beta chains from one sample in a study of blood T cell repertoires in COVID-19. Data came from immunoSEQ multiplex PCR; TCRdb stores just in-frame clones and leaves some out. The sample lists about 52,000 clones; about four fifths were seen once. The sample taken for sequencing was peripheral blood. These receptors all stem from a woman older than 75 with COVID-19, enrolled during active disease. Each CDR3 is given with its conserved first and last residue. A D gene is named only where the DNA matches it firmly. A row's size may be missing; if present it is once, few, many or a size class.

d_gene,abundance,j_gene,v_gene,CDR3aa,CDR3nt
TRBD1,NA,TRBJ1-5,TRBV2,CASRGQDNQPQHF,TGTGCCAGCAGGGGACAGGATAATCAGCCCCAGCATTTT
TRBD1,NA,TRBJ1-2,TRBV9,CASSVGGGQGALGYTF,TGTGCCAGCAGCGTAGGTGGGGGACAGGGGGCGCTTGGCTACACCTTC
TRBD2,NA,TRBJ2-2,TRBV5-1,CASSREGLAGELFF,TGCGCCAGCAGTAGGGAGGGCCTGGCCGGGGAGCTGTTTTTT
TRBD1,NA,TRBJ1-4,TRBV27,CASSPRGSTNEKLFF,TGTGCCAGCAGTCCCAGGGGGTCCACTAATGAAAAACTGTTTTTT
NA,NA,TRBJ2-7,TRBV5-1,CASSLLADFSYEQYF,TGCGCCAGCAGCTTGTTGGCAGATTTCTCCTACGAGCAGTACTTC
TRBD1,NA,TRBJ1-5,TRBV18,CASSPSPGTGGDQPQHF,TGTGCCAGCTCACCTAGTCCCGGGACAGGGGGCGATCAGCCCCAGCATTTT
NA,large,TRBJ2-2,TRBV13,CASSAEMELFF,TGTGCCAGCAGCGCCGAGATGGAGCTGTTTTTT
NA,NA,TRBJ1-1,TRBV20-1,CSTGNTEAFF,TGCAGTACAGGGAACACTGAAGCTTTCTTT
NA,NA,TRBJ2-7,TRBV3-1/TRBV3-2,CASSRTGGYEQYF,TGTGCCAGCAGCCGAACAGGCGGCTACGAGCAGTACTTC
TRBD2,NA,TRBJ2-1,TRBV4-2,CASSQVAGANYNEQFF,TGTGCCAGCAGCCAAGTAGCGGGAGCAAACTACAATGAGCAGTTCTTC
NA,NA,TRBJ2-6,TRBV3-1/TRBV3-2,CASSQVAGVLSWANVLTF,TGTGCCAGCAGCCAAGTCGCAGGGGTCTTAAGCTGGGCCAACGTCCTGACTTTC
NA,NA,TRBJ2-1,TRBV7-2,CASSLILAPNEQFF,TGTGCCAGCAGCTTAATCCTAGCCCCCAATGAGCAGTTCTTC
NA,NA,TRBJ2-7,TRBV2,CASSDPGSLYEQYF,TGTGCCAGCAGTGACCCCGGGAGCTTGTACGAGCAGTACTTC
NA,NA,TRBJ2-2,TRBV24-1,CATSTYRDTGELFF,TGTGCCACCAGCACTTACAGGGACACCGGGGAGCTGTTTTTT
TRBD1,NA,TRBJ1-2,TRBV6-6,CASSYPGQRSYTF,TGTGCCAGCAGTTATCCGGGACAGCGGAGCTACACCTTC
TRBD1,NA,TRBJ2-7,TRBV15,CATSPRDRDYEQYF,TGTGCCACCAGCCCTAGGGACAGGGACTACGAGCAGTACTTC
NA,few,TRBJ2-2,TRBV3-1/TRBV3-2,CASSPGQRNTGELFF,TGTGCCAGCAGCCCTGGACAGCGAAACACCGGGGAGCTGTTTTTT
NA,NA,TRBJ1-6,TRBV12-3/TRBV12-4,CASSANSNSPLHF,TGTGCCAGCAGTGCGAATAGTAATTCACCCCTCCACTTT
TRBD2,NA,TRBJ2-5,TRBV13,CASSLRLAEQETQYF,TGTGCCAGCAGCTTACGACTAGCGGAGCAAGAGACCCAGTACTTC
NA,NA,TRBJ1-5,TRBV28,CASSLARSANQPQHF,TGTGCCAGCAGTTTAGCTCGCTCAGCGAATCAGCCCCAGCATTTT
TRBD1,NA,TRBJ2-7,TRBV19,CASSKGTGSYEQYF,TGTGCCAGTAGTAAGGGGACAGGTTCCTACGAGCAGTACTTC
TRBD1,few,TRBJ1-2,TRBV6-4,CASSDSTGVGYTF,TGTGCCAGCAGTGACTCGACAGGGGTTGGCTACACCTTC
NA,NA,TRBJ2-3,TRBV7-9,CASSFQGTDTQYF,TGTGCCAGCAGCTTTCAGGGCACAGATACGCAGTATTTT
NA,NA,TRBJ1-5,TRBV30,CAWTPAGNQPQHF,TGTGCCTGGACTCCCGCGGGGAATCAGCCCCAGCATTTT
TRBD1,NA,TRBJ1-1,TRBV28,CASSAGGAGTEAFF,TGTGCCAGCAGTGCAGGGGGCGCGGGTACTGAAGCTTTCTTT
TRBD1,once,TRBJ1-5,TRBV19,CASSPGQVMDQPQHF,TGTGCCAGTAGTCCCGGACAGGTTATGGATCAGCCCCAGCATTTT
NA,once,TRBJ1-5,TRBV28,CASKTGSNQPQHF,TGTGCCAGCAAAACAGGGAGCAATCAGCCCCAGCATTTT
TRBD1,NA,TRBJ1-1,TRBV3-1/TRBV3-2,CASSHNTGDTEAFF,TGTGCCAGCAGCCACAATACAGGGGACACTGAAGCTTTCTTT
TRBD1,few,TRBJ1-6,TRBV7-3,CASSSTGDSPLHF,TGTGCCAGCAGCTCTACAGGGGACTCACCCCTCCACTTT
TRBD2,NA,TRBJ2-5,TRBV5-4,CAFKARTSGQETQYF,TGTGCCTTCAAAGCGCGGACTAGCGGCCAAGAGACCCAGTACTTC
TRBD2,NA,TRBJ2-7,TRBV3-1/TRBV3-2,CASGVRSGRAYEQYF,TGTGCCAGCGGAGTCCGTAGCGGGAGGGCCTACGAGCAGTACTTC
TRBD2,medium-sized,TRBJ2-1,TRBV7-9,CASSQGLALSNEQFF,TGTGCCAGCAGCCAGGGACTAGCGTTAAGTAATGAGCAGTTCTTC
TRBD2,NA,TRBJ2-2,TRBV2,CAVPPALHQAGGPVGELFF,TGTGCCGTCCCCCCTGCACTACATCAGGCGGGAGGGCCGGTCGGGGAGCTGTTTTTT
NA,NA,TRBJ2-3,TRBV5-1,CASSLGPYREGGTDTQYF,TGCGCCAGCAGCTTGGGGCCATACAGGGAAGGGGGCACAGATACGCAGTATTTT
NA,NA,TRBJ1-1,TRBV10-3,CAISEQAAPNTEAFF,TGTGCCATCAGTGAACAGGCCGCTCCCAACACTGAAGCTTTCTTT
NA,NA,TRBJ2-2,TRBV6-4,CASTKEAGIPGELFF,TGTGCCAGCACTAAAGAGGCAGGGATACCCGGGGAGCTGTTTTTT
NA,NA,TRBJ2-1,TRBV7-8,CASSLGQVSRDEQFF,TGTGCCAGCAGCTTAGGACAGGTCTCCAGGGATGAGCAGTTCTTC
TRBD1,few,TRBJ2-2,TRBV29-1,CSVRRDRNAGELFF,TGCAGCGTCCGCCGGGACAGAAACGCCGGGGAGCTGTTTTTT
TRBD1,NA,TRBJ1-2,TRBV5-5,CASSLDRGGLGYTF,TGTGCCAGCAGCCTAGACAGGGGTGGCTTGGGCTACACCTTC
NA,NA,TRBJ2-1,TRBV15,CATSRAGILYNEQFF,TGTGCCACCAGCAGAGCCGGGATCCTCTACAATGAGCAGTTCTTC
NA,NA,TRBJ2-3,TRBV7-2,CASSTRLETDTQYF,TGTGCCAGCAGCACGAGACTCGAGACAGATACGCAGTATTTT
NA,few,TRBJ2-7,TRBV11-3,CASSEQGKFPREQYF,TGTGCCAGCAGCGAACAGGGAAAGTTCCCTCGAGAGCAGTACTTC
TRBD1,once,TRBJ2-7,TRBV28,CASYRGKGQGSEQYF,TGTGCCAGTTATCGTGGGAAGGGACAGGGGTCCGAGCAGTACTTC
TRBD1,NA,TRBJ2-5,TRBV5-1,CASSGQGARETQYF,TGCGCCAGCAGCGGGCAGGGGGCCCGGGAGACCCAGTACTTC
NA,NA,TRBJ2-3,TRBV28,CASSLDSRLTSTDTQYF,TGTGCCAGCAGTCTGGACAGCCGACTAACGAGCACAGATACGCAGTATTTT
NA,NA,TRBJ2-7,TRBV7-5,CARSLEASGAVGYEQYF,TGTGCCAGAAGCTTAGAGGCTAGCGGAGCAGTCGGCTACGAGCAGTACTTC
NA,NA,TRBJ1-5,TRBV15,CATSRGYSNQPQHF,TGTGCCACCAGCAGGGGCTATAGCAATCAGCCCCAGCATTTT
TRBD2,NA,TRBJ2-1,TRBV10-3,CAISPGTSSNNEQFF,TGTGCCATCAGTCCCGGGACTAGCAGTAACAATGAGCAGTTCTTC
NA,NA,TRBJ1-1,TRBV19,CASSISQGSKTEAFF,TGTGCCAGTAGTATCAGTCAGGGGAGTAAGACTGAAGCTTTCTTT
TRBD2,NA,TRBJ2-1,TRBV5-1,CASSPGTSGSLSLVYNEQFF,TGCGCCAGCAGCCCAGGGACTAGCGGGAGCTTATCCCTTGTATACAATGAGCAGTTCTTC
TRBD2,NA,TRBJ2-1,TRBV28,CASSFQGGIRNEQFF,TGTGCCAGCAGTTTTCAGGGAGGGATTCGGAATGAGCAGTTCTTC
NA,NA,TRBJ2-2,TRBV9,CASSVDAGAYTGELFF,TGTGCCAGCAGCGTAGACGCAGGGGCCTACACCGGGGAGCTGTTTTTT
NA,few,TRBJ2-1,TRBV24-1,CATSDTRLGDEQFF,TGTGCCACCAGTGATACGAGACTAGGGGATGAGCAGTTCTTC
TRBD2,NA,TRBJ2-2,TRBV9,CASRPSGDNTGELFF,TGTGCCAGCAGACCTAGCGGAGATAACACCGGGGAGCTGTTTTTT
TRBD2,NA,TRBJ2-1,TRBV6-2/TRBV6-3,CASSLLAGAVEQFF,TGTGCCAGCAGCCTACTAGCGGGAGCAGTTGAGCAGTTCTTC
NA,few,TRBJ2-1,TRBV7-2,CASSLIVAGYNEQFF,TGTGCCAGCAGCTTAATCGTTGCGGGATACAATGAGCAGTTCTTC
NA,NA,TRBJ2-7,TRBV18,CASSPPGGNEQYF,TGTGCCAGCTCACCACCGGGGGGTAACGAGCAGTACTTC
TRBD1,NA,TRBJ2-2,TRBV7-8,CASGRGTGSTGELFF,TGTGCCAGCGGGCGCGGGACAGGGAGCACCGGGGAGCTGTTTTTT
NA,once,TRBJ1-3,TRBV11-2,CASRVTGSSGNTIYF,TGTGCCAGCAGGGTAACAGGGAGCTCTGGAAACACCATATATTTT
NA,NA,TRBJ1-6,TRBV7-9,CASSSPYGLNSPLHF,TGTGCCAGCAGTTCCCCGTACGGGTTGAATTCACCCCTCCACTTT